This TCR beta chain was sequenced during a study of T cell repertoires and Cas9 in healthy adults. Points from the study as a whole: SpCas9-reactive effector T cells were reportedly restrained in vitro by SpCas9-reactive regulatory T cells.

The germline V gene encodes CDR1 SQVTM and CDR2 ANQGSEA. The CDR3 runs 14 residues. V was cut by 6 bases and J by 0 bases, with 12 bases left in between. Clones were sequenced by immunoSEQ multiplex PCR, and TCRdb holds only the in-frame ones, with some missing. The sample carries fewer than 25,000 clones, more than 80% recorded once. Of note for this clone: As yet, its antigen is unknown.

The receptor was isolated from a human donor in good health. Material: CD4+ effector T cells (CD127+, CD25-, CD137-, CD154-) from PBMCs; culture status not recorded. The V call is TRBV29-1, the J call TRBJ1-3; D not resolved. The CDR3 region is CSVSPMNSGNTIYF. CDR3 in DNA: TGCAGCGTGTCCCCAATGAACTCTGGAAACACCATATATTTT.